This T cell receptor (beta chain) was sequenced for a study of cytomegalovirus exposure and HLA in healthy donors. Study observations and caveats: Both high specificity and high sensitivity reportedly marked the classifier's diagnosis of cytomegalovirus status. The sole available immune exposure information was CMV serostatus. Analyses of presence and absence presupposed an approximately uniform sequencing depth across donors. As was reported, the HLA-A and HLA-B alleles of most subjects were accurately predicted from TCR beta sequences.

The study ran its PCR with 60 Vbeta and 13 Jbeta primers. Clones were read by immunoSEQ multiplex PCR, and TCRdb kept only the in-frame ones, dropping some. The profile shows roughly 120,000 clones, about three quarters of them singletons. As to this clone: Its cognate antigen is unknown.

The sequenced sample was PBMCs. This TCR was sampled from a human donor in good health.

Here the CDR3 reads CASSQESGGETQYF. The CDR3 bases are TGCGCCAGCAGCCAAGAGTCGGGGGGAGAGACCCAGTACTTC. The V gene is TRBV4-1, the J gene TRBJ2-5; 7 bases match TRBD2. The CDR3 is 14 residues long. Germline CDR1 reads MGHRA; CDR2 reads YSYEKL. V shed 0 bases, J shed 4 bases, and the junction held 2 bases outside the gene matches.